This entry features one T cell receptor (beta chain) sequence. In the authors' workflow: Amplifying reference gene primers gave estimates of nucleated cell counts. Data came from immunoSEQ multiplex PCR; TCRdb stores just in-frame clones and leaves some out. Clone size and the V and J calls come from that table; the DNA yielded D and trimming. This table holds a few hundred thousand clones, 80% to 90% found once. This record comes from a study of blood T cell repertoires in COVID-19. Study-level background: Italy, Spain and the United States were the sources of the convalescent and acute COVID-19 samples.

CDR3 length: 15 amino acids. Trimming removed 5 bases at V and 1 base at J, with 14 bases between. The germline V gene has CDR1 SGHAT and CDR2 FQNNGV. The receptor was isolated from a young woman with active or convalescent COVID-19. The specimen sequenced was peripheral blood. The chain couples TRBV11-2 to TRBJ1-2, with D uncertain. CDR3 sequence: CASSLGQSLNYGYTF. CDR3 in DNA: TGTGCCAGCAGCCTTGGGCAGAGCCTTAACTATGGCTACACCTTC. Full variable domain (rest looked up from reference TRBV11-2 and TRBJ1-2): EAGVAQSPRYKIIEKRQSVAFWCNPISGHATLYWYQQILGQGPKLLIQFQNNGVVDDSQLPKDRFSAERLKGVDSTLKIQPAKLEDSAVYLCASSLGQSLNYGYTFGSGTRLTVV.